The 18 T cell receptor beta chains reported below all come from one sample, sequenced in a study of OX40 agonist ivuxolimab in advanced cancers. Some clones are missing from TCRdb's copy, which holds only in-frame ones; the method was immunoSEQ multiplex PCR. The top ten hold roughly 6.3% of the sample, which has about 77,000 clones, around nine tenths seen once. The input for sequencing was CD4+ or CD8+ T cells sorted from blood, taken in a trial of the OX40 agonist ivuxolimab. These receptors were collected from an adult with an advanced solid tumor such as melanoma, head and neck, liver or kidney cancer.

This clone was detected once. The CDR3 nucleotides are TGTGCCAGTAGTATTGGACAGGGGGCGGGGGGCTACACCTTC. It translates to CASSIGQGAGGYTF. The chain links TRBV19 to TRBJ1-2; the match to TRBD1 covers 11 bases. Germline CDR1 reads LNHDA; CDR2 reads SQIVND (reference sequence). V lost 3 bases and J lost 8; bases outside the gene matches: 5. The length of the CDR3 is 14 residues.

This chain joins TRBV7-9 and TRBJ1-1, with D tentatively TRBD1 (6 bases). Trimming shortened V by 5 bases and J by 1 base, and 14 bases separated the two germline ends. This CDR3 spans 15 amino acids. Germline V gives CDR1 SEHNR, CDR2 FQNEAQ (reference sequence). For the CDR3, the DNA is TGTGCCAGCAGCCGAGGGGGACGGAAGAACACTGAAGCTTTCTTT. Residues: CASSRGGRKNTEAFF.

The chain links TRBV6-5 to TRBJ2-1; TRBD1 matches 7 bases. The CDR3 has 15 residues. Germline CDR1 reads MNHEY; CDR2 reads SVGAGI. V was clipped by 8 bases and J by 2 bases; unmatched bases: 9. CDR3 region: CASFGPGTAYNEQFF. CDR3 coding DNA: TGTGCCAGCTTTGGGCCCGGGACAGCCTACAATGAGCAGTTCTTC.

This clone was found a few times. V is TRBV30 and J is TRBJ1-1; D is unclear. Per germline, CDR1 GTSNPN and CDR2 SVGIG (reference sequence). This CDR3 spans 13 amino acids. V was pared by 0 bases and J by 2 bases, with 7 bases between. DNA for the CDR3: TGTGCCTGGAGTGTACAGTTTAACACTGAAGCTTTCTTT. It translates to CAWSVQFNTEAFF.

The V gene is TRBV28, the J gene TRBJ1-1; D remains ambiguous. The germline CDR1 and CDR2 sequences are MDHEN and SYDVKM. This CDR3 has 14 residues. V was shortened by 5 bases and J by 1 base, with 11 bases between the two germline ends. This CDR3 reads CASSPNWGNTEAFF. For the CDR3, the DNA is TGTGCCAGCAGTCCGAATTGGGGGAACACTGAAGCTTTCTTT.

The chain has TRBV5-1 and TRBJ1-4; no clear D. Trimming left V 7 bases short and J 12 bases short, with 13 bases between. CDR3 length equals 11 residues. The germline gives CDR1 SGHRS, CDR2 YFSETQ. The CDR3 sequence is CASRSGEELFF. The CDR3, as DNA: TGCGCCAGCCGGTCGGGAGAGGAACTGTTTTTT.

The chain carries TRBV29-1 and TRBJ2-2; 11 nucleotides align to TRBD1. The CDR3 extends over 17 amino acids. V lost 7 bases, J lost 0 bases, and 10 bases stayed unmatched. The germline gives CDR1 SQVTM, CDR2 ANQGSEA. In nucleotides, the CDR3 is TGCAGCGCCGACCCTGGGACAGGGGGTACGAACACCGGGGAGCTGTTTTTT. This sequence encodes CSADPGTGGTNTGELFF.

In its sample, this clone was seen once. The rearrangement joins TRBV11-1 to TRBJ2-3; the D gene is possibly TRBD1 (6 bases). The germline gives CDR1 SGHAT, CDR2 FQDESV (reference sequence). This CDR3 is built from 18 residues. Trimming shortened V by 7 bases and J by 4 bases, and 27 bases separated the two germline ends. The CDR3 protein is CASTAYIPGHRRADTQYF. CDR3 DNA sequence: TGTGCCAGCACCGCTTATATTCCGGGACACAGGCGGGCAGATACGCAGTATTTT.

This chain connects TRBV20-1 to TRBJ1-5; D is ambiguous. Trimming removed 4 bases from V and 7 bases from J, with 2 bases in between. Germline assignment: CDR1 DFQATT and CDR2 SNEGSKA (reference sequence). The CDR3 is 9 amino acids. In DNA, the CDR3 is TGCAGTGCTAAGCAGCCCCAGCATTTT. Its protein is CSAKQPQHF.

This clone was detected once. CDR3 in amino acids: CASSLVKPGNTIYF. CDR3 nucleotides: TGTGCCAGCAGCTTAGTGAAGCCTGGAAACACCATATATTTT. This chain uses TRBV7-2 with TRBJ1-3; D gene uncertain. V gave up 1 base and J gave up 2 bases, with 6 bases separating them. Germline V gene data show CDR1 as SGHTA and CDR2 as FQGNSA. This CDR3 is built from 14 residues.

V usage is TRBV2 and J usage is TRBJ1-1, with D perhaps matching TRBD1 (5 bases). The germline gives CDR1 SNHLY, CDR2 FYNNEI. V was pared by 4 bases and J by 4 bases, with 19 bases between. There are 16 residues in the CDR3. The CDR3 is CASSVGVDGGGTEAFF. Written as DNA, the CDR3 is TGTGCCAGCAGTGTGGGAGTCGACGGGGGTGGCACTGAAGCTTTCTTT.

The genes are TRBV5-5 and TRBJ2-7, with 7 bases fitting TRBD1. This CDR3 is 16 amino acids long. The ends lost 1 base at V and 1 base at J; junction bases unmatched: 8. The germline V gene encodes CDR1 SGHKS and CDR2 YYEKEE (reference sequence). The CDR3 region has the DNA TGTGCCAGCAGCTTGAGCCGGGACAGTGCGTCCTACGAGCAGTACTTC. It encodes CASSLSRDSASYEQYF.

The gene calls are TRBV10-2 and TRBJ2-7; 9 nucleotides align to TRBD1. This CDR3 spans 15 amino acids. Germline CDR1 is WSHSY and CDR2 is SAAADI. J gave up 3 bases and V 2 bases, and 5 bases lay outside the gene matches. The CDR3, as DNA: TGCGCCAGCAGTGAGGTGGACAGGGGTCGCTACGAGCAGTACTTC. Translated, it gives CASSEVDRGRYEQYF.

The chain has TRBV30 and TRBJ1-3; D remains ambiguous. V lost 0 bases, J lost 6 bases, and 3 bases lay in between. CDR3 length: 11 residues. Germline loops: CDR1 GTSNPN, CDR2 SVGIG (reference sequence). This CDR3 reads CAWSVPNTIYF. DNA of the CDR3: TGTGCCTGGAGTGTCCCAAACACCATATATTTT.

This chain links TRBV28 with TRBJ2-3, with a possible D match to TRBD2 (7 bases). CDR3 length: 15 residues. Germline assignment: CDR1 MDHEN and CDR2 SYDVKM. V lost 6 bases to trimming and J lost 3 bases, with 16 bases between them. The CDR3 coding sequence is TGTGCCAGCAGCCTCGGGGGAGGGGGGACAGATACGCAGTATTTT. It codes for CASSLGGGGTDTQYF.

This rearrangement joins TRBV2 to TRBJ1-2; D may be TRBD1 (5 bases). The CDR3 runs to 13 residues. Germline CDR1 reads SNHLY; CDR2 reads FYNNEI. V was pared by 7 bases and J by 5 bases, with 14 bases between. The CDR3 protein is CASTLDKQYGYTF. Written as DNA, the CDR3 is TGTGCCAGCACCCTGGACAAGCAGTATGGCTACACCTTC.

The V call is TRBV6-1, the J call TRBJ1-5, with D tentatively TRBD1 (5 bases). The CDR3 totals 16 residues. V lost 2 bases and J 2 bases, leaving 13 bases between the germline ends. CDR1 is MNHNS, CDR2 SASEGT, per germline. The CDR3 region has the DNA TGTGCCAGCAGTGAAATGAGGGGCATCGGCAATCAGCCCCAGCATTTT. Protein: CASSEMRGIGNQPQHF.

The chain carries TRBV7-2 and TRBJ2-3; 12 bases line up with TRBD2. The V gene's germline CDR1 is SGHTA and CDR2 FQGNSA. With 1 base clipped from V and 1 base from J, the junction kept 9 bases outside the gene matches. This CDR3 is 19 amino acids long. CDR3 sequence: CASSLDLTSGGLGTDTQYF. The CDR3 nucleotides are TGTGCCAGCAGCTTAGATTTAACTAGCGGGGGGTTAGGCACAGATACGCAGTATTTT.